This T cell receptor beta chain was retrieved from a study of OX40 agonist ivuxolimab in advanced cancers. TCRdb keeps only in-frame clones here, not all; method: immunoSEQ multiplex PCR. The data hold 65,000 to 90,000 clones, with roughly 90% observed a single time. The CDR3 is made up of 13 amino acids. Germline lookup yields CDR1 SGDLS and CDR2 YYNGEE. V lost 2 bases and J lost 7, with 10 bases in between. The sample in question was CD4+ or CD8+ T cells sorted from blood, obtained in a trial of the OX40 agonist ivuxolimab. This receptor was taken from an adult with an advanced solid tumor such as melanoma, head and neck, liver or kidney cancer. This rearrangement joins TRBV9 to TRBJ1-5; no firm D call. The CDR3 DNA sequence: TGTGCCAGCAGCGTTGGGGTGCTGCAGCCCCAGCATTTT. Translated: CASSVGVLQPQHF.